This T cell receptor (beta chain) was sequenced during a study of Tregs in tolerant kidney transplant recipients. Findings and caveats of the study: Expanding Tregs on activated donor B cells appeared to best identify donor-specific TCRbeta clones.

CDR1 SQVTM and CDR2 ANQGSEA come from the germline V gene. V was cut by 2 bases and J by 12 bases, with 15 bases left in between. This CDR3 has 12 residues. CD4+CD25+CD127- Tregs, CD4+CD25- non-Tregs, CD4 and CD8 cells were sorted. In regard to this clone: Its antigen remains unknown.

TCRdb's copy holds only in-frame clones and misses some; the assay was immunoSEQ multiplex PCR. The sample consists of under 300,000 clones, 65% to 85% of them appearing once. The genes are TRBV29-1 and TRBJ2-3; weak D call: TRBD1 (6 bases). Sequencing was done on a sample of CD4+ T cells from blood. The sequence came from a human donor in good health. The CDR3 DNA sequence: TGCAGCGTTGAAAAGGACAGCCCTACCCAGTATTTT. Encoded protein: CSVEKDSPTQYF.